Below, 15 T cell receptor beta chains from the same sample are listed, as sequenced in a study of T cells after yellow fever vaccination. TCRdb reanalysed the 5' RACE reads using MiXCR and keeps one entry per CDR3 protein. The sample includes about 140,000 distinct CDR3 sequences, approximately 7.7% of them seen just once. The sample was CD4+ T cells sorted from PBMCs, taken 5 days after the yellow fever booster vaccination. These receptors all stem from a man aged 25-45 years who received the YFV17D yellow fever vaccine.

This clonotype has at least ten counts. The chain recombines TRBV20-1 with TRBJ2-1; 12 bases agree with TRBD2. CDR3 length equals 18 residues. Germline V lookup: CDR1 DFQATT, CDR2 SNEGSKA (reference sequence). Trimming removed 3 bases from V and 7 bases from J; junction bases left unmatched: 16. Written as DNA, the CDR3 is TGCAGTGCTAGTAGCTTTTCCCTAGCGGGAGGGCCGTGGAATGAGCAGTTCTTC. It is translated as CSASSFSLAGGPWNEQFF.

Only a few counts were recorded for this clonotype. Written as DNA, the CDR3 is TGTGCCTGGAGTCCCCGTCCTCTGCGACGACCTGGCTACACCTTC. Amino acid sequence: CAWSPRPLRRPGYTF. The chain recombines TRBV30 with TRBJ1-2, with D unresolved. Per the germline V gene, CDR1 is GTSNPN and CDR2 is SVGIG (reference sequence). V shed 2 bases and J shed 7 bases, with 20 bases lying between them. This CDR3 is 15 amino acids long. The complete variable domain, with remaining parts taken from reference TRBV30 and TRBJ1-2, reads SQTIHQWPATLVQPVGSPLSLECTVEGTSNPNLYWYRQAAGRGLQLLFYSVGIGQISSEVPQNLSASRPQDRQFILSSKKLLLSDSGFYLCAWSPRPLRRPGYTFGSGTRLTVV.

This clonotype was detected only a few times. The chain joins TRBV7-2 to TRBJ2-2; D may correspond to TRBD1 or TRBD2 (6 bases each). Trimming removed 1 base at V and 7 bases at J, with 10 bases between. CDR3 length: 14 amino acids. Per germline, CDR1 SGHTA and CDR2 FQGNSA. CDR3 sequence (DNA): TGTGCCAGCAGCTTAGAGGGGGGCGTCGGGGAGCTGTTTTTT. Translation gives CASSLEGGVGELFF.

This clonotype was picked up many times. This sequence joins TRBV12-3 or TRBV12-4 and TRBJ1-4; possible D gene TRBD1, 6 bases. The CDR3 totals 15 residues. Trimming shortened V by 6 bases and J by 5 bases, and 16 bases separated the two germline ends. The CDR3 sequence is CASSHRGAGNEKLFF. CDR3 coding DNA: TGTGCCAGCAGCCATAGGGGGGCCGGGAATGAAAAACTGTTTTTT.

This clonotype has ten or more counts. This chain connects TRBV6-1 to TRBJ2-5, with 13 bases aligning to TRBD2. The CDR3 is 19 amino acids. Germline V gene data show CDR1 as MNHNS and CDR2 as SASEGT. J gave up 4 bases and V 1 base, and 12 bases lay outside the gene matches. The CDR3 is CASSEDPGTSGIRVETQYF. The CDR3 region has the DNA TGTGCCAGCAGTGAAGACCCTGGGACTAGCGGGATCCGGGTAGAGACCCAGTACTTC.

The chain joins TRBV7-3 to TRBJ2-3; D gene uncertain. The CDR3 is 14 amino acids. Trimming took off 0 bases at V and 2 bases at J, with 6 bases between the two ends. Germline CDR1 SGHTA, CDR2 FQGTGA. The CDR3 DNA sequence: TGTGCCAGCAGCTTAACGAGAGACACAGATACGCAGTATTTT. Residues: CASSLTRDTDTQYF.

This clonotype showed up many times. V usage is TRBV11-2 and J usage is TRBJ2-1; TRBD1 aligns across 10 bases. Germline values: CDR1 SGHAT, CDR2 FQNNGV. The junction had 11 bases not matched to a gene; V was cut back by 0 bases and J by 6 bases. The CDR3 has 18 amino acids. The CDR3: CASSLEPDGQGDSNEQFF. CDR3 DNA: TGTGCCAGCAGCTTAGAGCCTGACGGACAGGGGGATTCCAATGAGCAGTTCTTC. Filled out from reference TRBV11-2 and TRBJ2-1, the complete variable domain reads EAGVAQSPRYKIIEKRQSVAFWCNPISGHATLYWYQQILGQGPKLLIQFQNNGVVDDSQLPKDRFSAERLKGVDSTLKIQPAKLEDSAVYLCASSLEPDGQGDSNEQFFGPGTRLTVL.

In this sample, this clonotype turned up many times. Mismatch with germline at one junction end may stem from a read error. The genes are TRBV25-1 and TRBJ2-1; D is possibly TRBD1 (5 bases). The CDR3 contains 12 residues. Per the germline V gene, CDR1 is MGHDK and CDR2 is SYGVNS. CDR3 sequence (DNA): TGTGCCAGCCAGTGGGGCCCCGGTGAGAAGTTCTTC. Its translation: CASQWGPGEKFF. Using reference TRBV25-1 and TRBJ2-1 for the parts outside the CDR3, the full variable domain is EADIYQTPRYLVIGTGKKITLECSQTMGHDKMYWYQQDPGMELHLIHYSYGVNSTEKGDLSSESTVSRIRTEHFPLTLESARPSHTSQYLCASQWGPGEKFFGPGTRLTVL.

This clonotype was observed at least ten times. The V gene is TRBV7-9, the J gene TRBJ2-4; D possibly uses TRBD1 or TRBD2 (5 bases each). This CDR3 comprises 13 residues. The germline V gene has CDR1 SEHNR and CDR2 FQNEAQ (reference sequence). Deletions cut 0 bases from V and 8 bases from J, with 8 bases between. CDR3 bases: TGTGCCAGCAGCTTAGCCGGGGCGGACATTCAGTACTTC. This gives the protein CASSLAGADIQYF.

This clonotype was detected ten times or more. The chain combines TRBV9 with TRBJ2-3; D unclear. Germline lookup yields CDR1 SGDLS and CDR2 YYNGEE. The CDR3 totals 12 residues. V was pared by 3 bases and J by 6 bases, with 8 bases between. The CDR3 coding sequence is TGTGCCAGCAGCGCGCACGGGGATACGCAGTATTTT. It translates to CASSAHGDTQYF.

This clonotype was counted only a few times. This chain uses TRBV7-7 with TRBJ2-2; D gene unclear. Germline V gene lookup returns CDR1 SSHAT and CDR2 FNYEAQ (reference sequence). Trimming cost V 0 bases and J 7 bases, with 6 bases left between them. This CDR3 comprises 13 residues. CDR3 amino acids: CASSLALGGELFF. In DNA, the CDR3 is TGTGCCAGCAGCTTAGCGCTAGGCGGGGAGCTGTTTTTT.

This clonotype occurred many times. The chain is built from TRBV7-2 and TRBJ2-5; D is perhaps TRBD2 (6 bases). Germline lookup yields CDR1 SGHTA and CDR2 FQGNSA. The CDR3 sequence is 15 residues long. V gave up 3 bases and J gave up 5 bases, with 16 bases separating them. DNA for the CDR3: TGTGCCAGCAGCTTGCGACTAGATATACGGGAGACCCAGTACTTC. It yields the protein CASSLRLDIRETQYF.

This clonotype showed up many times. The chain carries TRBV29-1 and TRBJ2-3, with 10 bases lining up with TRBD1. The CDR3 is 14 residues long. Germline V gene lookup returns CDR1 SQVTM and CDR2 ANQGSEA. V lost 6 bases, J lost 2 bases, and 5 bases stayed unmatched. CDR3 DNA: TGCAGCGTGGGGACAGGGGCTAACACAGATACGCAGTATTTT. It is translated as CSVGTGANTDTQYF.

This clonotype was detected many times. This chain links TRBV19 with TRBJ2-1; D not certain. Germline V CDR1 and CDR2: LNHDA, SQIVND (reference sequence). V was shortened by 3 bases and J by 10 bases, with 10 bases between the two germline ends. The CDR3 contains 12 residues. The CDR3 sequence is CASSILGIEQFF. The CDR3 nucleotides read TGTGCCAGTAGTATCTTGGGTATCGAGCAGTTCTTC.

The rearrangement joins TRBV28 to TRBJ1-6; no clear D gene. This CDR3 is built from 15 residues. Between the trimmed V and J ends, which lost 3 bases and 0 bases, there was a span of 6 bases. From germline, CDR1 is MDHEN and CDR2 SYDVKM. CDR3 loop: CASSFISSYNSPLHF. DNA for the CDR3: TGTGCCAGCAGTTTTATAAGCTCCTATAATTCACCCCTCCACTTT.